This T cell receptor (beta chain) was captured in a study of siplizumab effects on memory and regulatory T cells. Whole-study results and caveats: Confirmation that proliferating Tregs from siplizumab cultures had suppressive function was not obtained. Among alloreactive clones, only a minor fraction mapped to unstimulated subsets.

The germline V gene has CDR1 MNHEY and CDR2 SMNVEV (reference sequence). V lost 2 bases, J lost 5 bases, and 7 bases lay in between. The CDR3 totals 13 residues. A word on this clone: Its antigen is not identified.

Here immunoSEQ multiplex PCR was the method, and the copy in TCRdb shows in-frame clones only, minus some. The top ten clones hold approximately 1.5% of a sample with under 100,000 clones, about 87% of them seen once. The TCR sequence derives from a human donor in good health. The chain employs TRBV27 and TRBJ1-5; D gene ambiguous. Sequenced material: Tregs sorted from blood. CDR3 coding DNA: TGTGCCAGCAGTTTAAGATGGGATCAGCCCCAGCATTTT. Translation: CASSLRWDQPQHF.